The rows below give T cell receptor beta chains drawn from one sample of a study of human T cells and chemical hapten exposure. In TCRdb, the RACE reads were re-called with MiXCR into one record per CDR3 protein. The sample holds under 300,000 distinct CDR3 sequences, over 7.5% seen once. Sample: whole blood, taken in connection with sensitization to the hapten diphenylcyclopropenone (DPC). Receptors originate from a man younger than 30 with alopecia areata. Some clones in this sample may be carry-over from other donors' samples. The CDR3 runs from the conserved cysteine through the conserved F or W. A D gene is named only where the DNA matches it firmly. Size is stated for part of the rows, as once, few or many counts, or as a class when the clone is expanded.

V,J,D,size,DNA,CDR3
TRBV12-5,TRBJ1-5,NA,few,TGTGCTAGTGGTTTGGACACCAATCAGCCCCAGCATTTT,CASGLDTNQPQHF
TRBV29-1,TRBJ1-1,NA,many,TGCAGCGCCGCAACAGCTCTGAACACTGAAGCTTTCTTT,CSAATALNTEAFF
TRBV7-9,TRBJ2-7,NA,few,TGTGCCAGCAGCTTACGGGGATACTACGAGCAGTACTTC,CASSLRGYYEQYF
TRBV12-3/TRBV12-4,TRBJ2-3,NA,many,TGTGCCAGCAGTTTAACGGGGGGCGAAGATACGCAGTATTTT,CASSLTGGEDTQYF
TRBV20-1,TRBJ1-1,NA,NA,TGCAGTGCTAGAGATTCCGGACATCCCACCGGGAACACTGAAGCTTTCTTT,CSARDSGHPTGNTEAFF
TRBV7-2,TRBJ1-6,NA,few,TGTGCCAGCAGCGCTGGGCCGACCAAGATATCACCCCTCCACTTT,CASSAGPTKISPLHF
TRBV25-1,TRBJ1-6,NA,many,TGTGCCAGCAGTGAATTGCCCGTTGGATCCTATAATTCACCCCTCCACTTT,CASSELPVGSYNSPLHF
TRBV25-1,TRBJ2-5,NA,few,TGTGCCAGCAGTGAAGGGCAGGGGCGCGAGACCCAGTACTTC,CASSEGQGRETQYF
TRBV27,TRBJ2-2,NA,many,TGTGCCAGCAGTTTAAGAACCGGGGAGCTGTTTTTT,CASSLRTGELFF
TRBV6-6,TRBJ1-2,NA,few,TGTGCCAGCAGTTACTCCAGGGGCAAAAACTATGGCTACACCTTC,CASSYSRGKNYGYTF
TRBV29-1,TRBJ2-5,NA,NA,TGCAGCGTTGAAGACCCAGGGGCCAAAGAGACCCAGTACTTC,CSVEDPGAKETQYF
TRBV5-1,TRBJ2-3,TRBD1,NA,TGCGCCAGCAGCCCCCGACAGGGGGGTCGATCAGATACGCAGTATTTT,CASSPRQGGRSDTQYF
TRBV24-1,TRBJ2-3,NA,NA,TGTGCCACCAGTGACAAAAGACAGGTAAAGACAGATACGCAGTATTTT,CATSDKRQVKTDTQYF
TRBV24-1,TRBJ1-5,NA,NA,TGTGCCACCAGTGAAGGGCCGGTCTGGCCCCAGCATTTT,CATSEGPVWPQHF
TRBV24-1,TRBJ2-1,TRBD1,few,TGTGCCACTCGGGACAGAACTCTGAATGAGCAGTTCTTC,CATRDRTLNEQFF
TRBV12-3/TRBV12-4,TRBJ2-3,NA,NA,TGTGCCAGCAAGTTGACAAGCACAGATACGCAGTATTTT,CASKLTSTDTQYF
TRBV7-6,TRBJ1-4,NA,many,TGTGCCAGCAGCAAATCCGGGACGCTTGCAACTAATGAAAAACTGTTTTTT,CASSKSGTLATNEKLFF
TRBV29-1,TRBJ2-5,NA,few,TGCAGCGTTGAAGATCAGCAGGGTGGAGGAGAGACCCAGTACTTC,CSVEDQQGGGETQYF
TRBV10-3,TRBJ1-5,NA,NA,TGTGCCATCAGTGAGTCCCCGGACGGATCTATTCAGCCCCAGCATTTT,CAISESPDGSIQPQHF
TRBV2,TRBJ2-3,NA,many,TGTGCCAGAATACATCCCTCCGCAGATACGCAGTATTTT,CARIHPSADTQYF
TRBV7-9,TRBJ1-1,NA,many,TGTTCGGGTAGGGCGGCCGAAGAGGCGAACACTGAAGCTTTCTTT,CSGRAAEEANTEAFF
TRBV5-1,TRBJ2-5,NA,few,TGCGCCAGCAGCCAGGGGGTTGGGACTCAAGAGACCCAGTACTTC,CASSQGVGTQETQYF
TRBV20-1,TRBJ2-7,NA,few,TGCAGTGCTAGAATTCACTACGAGCAGTACTTC,CSARIHYEQYF
TRBV6-2/TRBV6-3,TRBJ1-6,TRBD1,NA,TGTGCCAGCACTCCACCCCTCGGACAGGGGGTTTCACCCCTCCACTTT,CASTPPLGQGVSPLHF
TRBV7-2,TRBJ1-1,NA,NA,TGTGCCAGCAGCTTAGGCGGATTCCTGAACACTGAAGCTTTCTTT,CASSLGGFLNTEAFF
TRBV5-6,TRBJ1-5,NA,few,TGTGCCAGCAGCTTCCGGGGGCTTGGCAATCAGCCCCAGCATTTT,CASSFRGLGNQPQHF
TRBV6-1,TRBJ1-1,NA,few,TGTGCCAGCAGTGAAGCCGATGACCACAAAGCTTTCTTT,CASSEADDHKAFF
TRBV27,TRBJ2-3,NA,few,TGTGCCAGCCGCACAGCTAGCACAGATACGCAGTATTTT,CASRTASTDTQYF
TRBV4-2,TRBJ1-5,NA,few,TGTGCCAGCAGCCAAGAATGGGACCAAAATCAGCCCCAGCATTTT,CASSQEWDQNQPQHF
TRBV7-2,TRBJ1-2,NA,many,TGTGCCACCACATTGTTTCGGAGTACAAACTATGGCTACACCTTC,CATTLFRSTNYGYTF
TRBV7-2,TRBJ2-3,TRBD2,NA,TGTGCCAGCAGCTTACCAATTCTAGCGGCCAGAAGCACAGATACGCAGTATTTT,CASSLPILAARSTDTQYF
TRBV10-1,TRBJ2-3,TRBD2,NA,TGCGCCAGCAGTGAGTCGCTAGCGGGGGCCCCAGATACGCAGTATTTT,CASSESLAGAPDTQYF
TRBV4-1,TRBJ1-4,NA,NA,TGCGCCAGCAGCCAGCCTAGGGGTAATCACGAAAAACTGTTTTTT,CASSQPRGNHEKLFF
TRBV21-1,TRBJ2-1,NA,few,TGTGCCAGCAGCCCTAACACGGTAGAGCAGTTCTTC,CASSPNTVEQFF
TRBV27,TRBJ2-6,NA,NA,TGTGCCAGCAGGGCCCGGGGGGCCTCCTCTGGGGCCAACGTCCTGACTTTC,CASRARGASSGANVLTF
TRBV2,TRBJ1-1,NA,NA,TGTGCCAGCAGTGACGGGTTGGGCGGGGGGCCTGAAGCTTTCTTT,CASSDGLGGGPEAFF
TRBV7-9,TRBJ2-4,NA,NA,TGTGCCAGCAGCTTTGCGTCGAAAAACATTCAGTACTTC,CASSFASKNIQYF
TRBV11-2,TRBJ2-5,NA,few,TGTGCCAGCAGCAGGACTGGAAGCTTCCAAGAGACCCAGTACTTC,CASSRTGSFQETQYF
TRBV5-1,TRBJ2-3,NA,NA,TGCGCCAGCAGCTCGGTATCCCCAGATACGCAGTATTTT,CASSSVSPDTQYF
TRBV4-3,TRBJ1-1,NA,many,TGCGCCAGCAGCCACCACAGGGTTCATACTGAAGCTTTCTTT,CASSHHRVHTEAFF
TRBV7-9,TRBJ1-5,NA,few,TGTGCCAGCAGCTTTATATATAGCAATCAGCCCCAGCATTTT,CASSFIYSNQPQHF
TRBV4-3,TRBJ1-2,TRBD1,NA,TGCGCCAGCAGCCATCAGGGACAGGGGGCCCTTAACTATGGCTACACCTTC,CASSHQGQGALNYGYTF
TRBV9,TRBJ1-6,NA,NA,TGTGCCAGCAGCGTAGAAGTTCGGAATTCACCCCTCCACTTT,CASSVEVRNSPLHF
TRBV9,TRBJ2-2,TRBD1,few,TGTGCCAGCAGCGTAGGACAGGGTACCTCAGGGCTGTTTTTT,CASSVGQGTSGLFF
TRBV7-2,TRBJ1-5,NA,NA,TGTGCCAGCAGCCTTGCCCCCAATCAGCCCCAGCATTTT,CASSLAPNQPQHF
TRBV27,TRBJ2-5,NA,NA,TGTGCCAGCAGTTTATTTGGGGAGCAAGAGACCCAGTACTTC,CASSLFGEQETQYF
TRBV7-6,TRBJ2-1,TRBD2,few,TGTGCTGTATCGGGAGGGGAAATAAACAATGAGCAGTTCTTC,CAVSGGEINNEQFF
TRBV28,TRBJ1-4,NA,many,TGTGCCAGCAGTAGAGGGGCTAATGAAAAACTGTTTTTT,CASSRGANEKLFF
TRBV20-1,TRBJ2-5,TRBD2,many,TGCAGTGCTAGCGCGTACGGGGGGGAGACCCAGTACTTC,CSASAYGGETQYF
TRBV24-1,TRBJ1-5,NA,NA,TGTGCCACCAGTGAAGGCAGGGGTCAGCCCCAGCATTTT,CATSEGRGQPQHF
TRBV28,TRBJ2-5,TRBD2,few,TGTGCCAGCAGGCCTCCGGGACTAGTAATGGAGACCCAGTACTTC,CASRPPGLVMETQYF
TRBV7-9,TRBJ1-2,NA,NA,TGTGCCAGCAGCTTAGATGGACACCTAAACTATGGCTACACCTTC,CASSLDGHLNYGYTF
TRBV20-1,TRBJ2-2,TRBD2,NA,TGCAGTGCTAGAGATCCGACTAGCGGGGGTGTAAACACCGGGGAGCTGTTTTTT,CSARDPTSGGVNTGELFF
TRBV21-1,TRBJ1-5,NA,many,TGTGCCAGCAGCAAAAATCATGGACAGGGCGGCAATCAGCCCCAGCATTTT,CASSKNHGQGGNQPQHF
TRBV6-6,TRBJ1-1,TRBD1,few,TGTGCCAGCAGTACCAGACAGGGTATAGAGGAAACTGAAGCTTTCTTT,CASSTRQGIEETEAFF
TRBV4-1,TRBJ2-5,NA,many,TGCGCCAGCAGCCAAGTTAGTACGGCCGAAGAGACCCAGTACTTC,CASSQVSTAEETQYF
TRBV6-5,TRBJ2-7,TRBD1,few,TGTGCCAGCAGTGCGCTACAGGGGCCAGCCTACGAGCAGTACTTC,CASSALQGPAYEQYF
TRBV7-2,TRBJ1-3,NA,few,TGTGCCAGCAGCTTGTTACGTCAGAGCTCTGGAAACACCATATATTTT,CASSLLRQSSGNTIYF
TRBV29-1,TRBJ1-1,NA,few,TGCAGCGTTGATTACTCGCTTGAAGCTTTCTTT,CSVDYSLEAFF
TRBV7-2,TRBJ2-6,NA,NA,TGTGCCAGCAGCTCCCAGCAGGGAACTGGGGCCAACGTCCTGACTTTC,CASSSQQGTGANVLTF